This TCR beta chain was retrieved from a study of blood T cells in healthy people across ages. Study at large: Every two T cells gave about one barcoded beta molecule via template switching. The study's findings and limits: CMV infection status of these donors was not known.

Total RNA, at least 6 micrograms per sample, came from PBMCs. Combining a sample-barcoded 5' primer with a J-beta primer mix, a second PCR ran for roughly 7 to 12 cycles. From the 5' RACE reads, TCRdb called clonotypes with MiXCR, one entry per CDR3 protein. Here the sample spans roughly 800,000 distinct CDR3 sequences, roughly 50% being singletons. This clonotype was counted a few times. Its cognate antigen is unknown. This CDR3 is built from 13 residues. The trim removed 3 bases at V and 7 bases at J, leaving 5 bases unmatched. Germline V gene lookup returns CDR1 SQVTM and CDR2 ANQGSEA. This clonotype was obtained from a man aged 25-40 years in good health. Sequencing used blood. The rearrangement links TRBV29-1 to TRBJ1-2; 10 nucleotides line up with TRBD1. DNA of the CDR3: TGCAGCGTTGACGGGGGACAGGGGTTTGGCTACACCTTC. Protein: CSVDGGQGFGYTF.